One and the same sample provided the 10 T cell receptor beta chains below, sequenced in a study of vaccination and CD4 T cells after COVID-19. The treatment denotes: approximately nine-day PBMC culture with coronavirus spike peptide pools or control peptides (ViraFEST assay). Cultured CD4+ T-cell DNA underwent Oncomine TCR Beta short-read sequencing. Each CDR3 protein gets one entry after TCRdb re-called the PCR reads with MiXCR. The table includes about 19,000 distinct CDR3 sequences, 20% to 25% detected once. No antigen has been identified for these receptors. Specimen: cultured CD4+ T cells from blood. These receptor sequences come from a human donor with COVID-19.

The chain joins TRBV7-9 to TRBJ2-5; the D gene is possibly TRBD1 (6 bases). Germline CDR1 is SEHNR and CDR2 is FQNEAQ (reference sequence). V was cut by 2 bases and J by 2 bases, with 9 bases left in between. The CDR3 extends over 14 amino acids. Written as DNA, the CDR3 is TGTGCCAGCAGCTTATACAGGGATCAAGAGACCCAGTACTTC. This encodes CASSLYRDQETQYF.

This clonotype turned up a few times. The V and J genes are TRBV27 and TRBJ1-5, with unresolved D. The CDR3 has 15 amino acids. Germline V gene sequence: CDR1 MNHEY, CDR2 SMNVEV (reference sequence). Trimming cost V 3 bases and J 4 bases, with 13 bases left between them. DNA of the CDR3: TGTGCCAGCAGTTTTTCGTCCAGCAAGAATCAGCCCCAGCATTTT. It is translated as CASSFSSSKNQPQHF.

This clonotype came up a few times. The chain has TRBV24-1 and TRBJ2-2, with no clear D. The CDR3 has 17 amino acids. Germline-derived CDR1 and CDR2 are KGHDR and SFDVKD. V lost 5 bases, J lost 3 bases, and 18 bases lay in between. CDR3 nucleotides: TGTGCCACCAGTGCTACCAGTTCTTTTTCAGACACCGGGGAGCTGTTTTTT. Residues: CATSATSSFSDTGELFF.

The table lists this clonotype with a few counts. In DNA, the CDR3 is TGTGCCAGCAGTTTTCTCTCCGGACAGGGGAATCAGCCCCAGCATTTT. It translates to CASSFLSGQGNQPQHF. The chain uses TRBV6-2 or TRBV6-3 and TRBJ1-5, with 9 bases fitting TRBD1. CDR1 and CDR2 (germline): MNHEY, SVGEGT. V gave up 4 bases and J gave up 4 bases; unmatched junction bases: 8. The CDR3 length is 16 residues.

V usage is TRBV9 and J usage is TRBJ2-5, with D tentatively TRBD1 or TRBD2 (5 bases each). V shed 3 bases and J shed 4 bases, with 16 bases lying between them. Germline V gene lookup returns CDR1 SGDLS and CDR2 YYNGEE. This CDR3 is 15 amino acids long. The DNA of the CDR3 is TGTGCCAGCAGCGGGGGGTTGGGGGTCGTAGAGACCCAGTACTTC. It yields the protein CASSGGLGVVETQYF.

This clonotype was detected a few times. This sequence joins TRBV23-1 and TRBJ1-5; the match to TRBD1 covers 8 bases. TRBV23-1 is classed as an ORF, of uncertain function. Unmatched junction bases numbered 17, after V lost 4 bases and J lost 3 bases. The CDR3 consists of 19 residues. In DNA, the CDR3 is TGCGCCAGCAGTCCGCTCCGGGACAGGTACTACAGTTACAATCAGCCCCAGCATTTT. Protein sequence: CASSPLRDRYYSYNQPQHF.

V and J are TRBV18 and TRBJ1-1; D possibly corresponds to TRBD1 (5 bases). The CDR3 covers 13 residues. The ends were cut back, 4 bases at V and 6 bases at J, with 12 bases in the middle. CDR1 and CDR2 (germline): KGHSH, LQKENI. The CDR3: CASSQGWIAEAFF. CDR3 DNA: TGTGCCAGCTCACAGGGGTGGATAGCTGAAGCTTTCTTT.

This clonotype has only one observation. The chain couples TRBV6-1 to TRBJ1-4; no clear D gene. The CDR3 sequence is 14 residues long. Germline CDR1 is MNHNS and CDR2 is SASEGT. Trimming left V 2 bases short and J 7 bases short, with 11 bases between. The CDR3 DNA follows: TGTGCCAGCAGTGAATTAGGGATGGGTGAAAAACTGTTTTTT. It is translated as CASSELGMGEKLFF.

This clonotype has just a few counts. This chain links TRBV7-9 with TRBJ2-1; D is perhaps TRBD2 (6 bases). Germline CDR1 and CDR2: SEHNR and FQNEAQ (reference sequence). This CDR3 comprises 12 residues. V lost 5 bases, J lost 8 bases, and 10 bases lay in between. CDR3 nucleotides: TGTGCCAGCAGCGAACCGGGGGATGAGCAGTTCTTC. It translates to CASSEPGDEQFF.

This clonotype has only a few counts. The chain uses TRBV10-3 and TRBJ1-5; 9 positions match TRBD1. With V trimmed by 3 bases and J by 1 base, 1 base remained unmatched. The CDR3 loop spans 15 amino acids. The V gene's germline CDR1 is ENHRY and CDR2 SYGVKD. The CDR3 loop is CAISEGQGSNQPQHF. The CDR3 DNA follows: TGTGCCATCAGTGAAGGACAGGGGAGCAATCAGCCCCAGCATTTT.